This TCR beta chain was identified during a study of CD8 T cells in Susac syndrome. Through negative isolation, CD4+ and CD8+ T cells were obtained, while TEMRA cells were enriched using FACS. This CDR3 comprises 14 residues. Germline V gives CDR1 SQVTM, CDR2 ANQGSEA. V dropped 0 bases and J dropped 4 bases, with 12 bases sitting between them. The RNA input was about 0.5 to 1 ug, and it was reverse transcribed with random hexamers. It was immunoSEQ multiplex PCR that amplified TCR beta CDR3 across 54 Vbeta and 13 Jbeta. TCRdb reprocessed the immunoSEQ multiplex PCR reads with MiXCR, giving one entry per CDR3 protein. Found here are about 69,000 distinct CDR3 sequences, approximately 95% of them singletons; the top ten hold around 0.25%.

The clonotype originates from a human donor in good health. Sequencing was carried out using CD8+ T cells from PBMCs. The rearrangement links TRBV29-1 to TRBJ1-1; D possibly corresponds to TRBD1 (6 bases). CDR3 sequence reads: CSVEDGEGVTEAFF. CDR3 nucleotide sequence: TGCAGCGTTGAAGATGGGGAGGGGGTCACTGAAGCTTTCTTT.